This is a list of T cell receptor beta chains from one sample in a study of blood T cell repertoires in COVID-19. This table comes from immunoSEQ multiplex PCR, and its TCRdb copy is limited to in-frame clones, with some not included. This table has about 94,000 clones, roughly 80% appearing once. The sequencing sample was made of peripheral blood. Every receptor here comes from a man in his fifties or sixties with acute or convalescent COVID-19. Each CDR3 is given without its conserved first and last residue. Size is stated for part of the rows, as once, few or many counts, or as a class when the clone is expanded.

v_gene	abundance	CDR3aa
TRBV5-6	-	ASSLSGVAQPQH
TRBV2	-	ASRATGRPDTQY
TRBV3-1/TRBV3-2	few	ASSQETTGEKLF
TRBV11-2	-	ASSLGYARALGDSPLH
TRBV29-1	-	SVDGIGPYNEQF
TRBV6-5	-	ASSYSMESPLH
TRBV28	-	ASSLRAREESPLH
TRBV30	-	ACLLVKQF
TRBV11-2	-	ASRPIMDSSGNTIY
TRBV7-9	-	ASSLDWTEFQSQY
TRBV12-5	few	ASGLVLHTTGGMNTEAF
TRBV6-5	once	ASSYYGTGAQETQY
TRBV3-1/TRBV3-2	-	ASSQEGRRGFDTEAF
TRBV7-2	-	ASRPTEKNEKLF
TRBV20-1	-	SASWGVEETQY
TRBV11-3	many	ASSLSRSNTGELF
TRBV24-1	-	ATSDLPKQSSYNEQF
TRBV6-1	-	ASSEGGADTDTQY
TRBV18	once	ASSPSPGIEAF
TRBV7-3	-	ASSLSGGYNSPLH
TRBV18	-	ASSPGQANTGELF
TRBV21-1	-	ASSKDPGQQGGYT
TRBV7-2	-	ASSTRRDTEAF
TRBV6-5	-	ASNYWDSYEQY
TRBV2	-	ASSYRDRVVEQY
TRBV4-1	few	ASSQVLAGAYEQY